The sequence of this T cell receptor beta chain was determined in a study of regulatory T cells in long-lasting Graves disease. Points from the study as a whole: Study was limited to peripheral blood, excluding thyroid tissue.

The table lists this clonotype with a few counts. Its target is unknown. The time point denotes: newly diagnosed GD, antithyroid drugs for less than 3 months. Construction of the TCR library relied on RNA isolated from PBMCs. Building of the TCR beta libraries involved iRepertoire HTBI primers and Arm-PCR of CDR3 regions. A single record per CDR3 protein comes from TCRdb applying MiXCR to the multiplex PCR reads. The table records fewer than 450,000 distinct CDR3 sequences, 15% of them present only once. These sequences were also reported in another study, on T cells in Graves' hyperthyroidism and ophthalmopathy.

This sequence was found in a woman in her forties with Graves disease. The input for sequencing was peripheral blood mononuclear cells (PBMCs), taken at new diagnosis, from a patient treated with antithyroid drugs.

Written as DNA, the CDR3 is TGTGCCAGCAGTTTAGAGGACAGGGTCGATAGCAATCAGCCCCAGCATTTT. Amino acid sequence: CASSLEDRVDSNQPQHF. The chain combines TRBV12-3 or TRBV12-4 with TRBJ1-5, with 8 bases lining up with TRBD1. The CDR3 runs 17 residues. The V gene end was trimmed by 1 base and the J gene end by 0 bases; junction bases not matched to a gene: 5.